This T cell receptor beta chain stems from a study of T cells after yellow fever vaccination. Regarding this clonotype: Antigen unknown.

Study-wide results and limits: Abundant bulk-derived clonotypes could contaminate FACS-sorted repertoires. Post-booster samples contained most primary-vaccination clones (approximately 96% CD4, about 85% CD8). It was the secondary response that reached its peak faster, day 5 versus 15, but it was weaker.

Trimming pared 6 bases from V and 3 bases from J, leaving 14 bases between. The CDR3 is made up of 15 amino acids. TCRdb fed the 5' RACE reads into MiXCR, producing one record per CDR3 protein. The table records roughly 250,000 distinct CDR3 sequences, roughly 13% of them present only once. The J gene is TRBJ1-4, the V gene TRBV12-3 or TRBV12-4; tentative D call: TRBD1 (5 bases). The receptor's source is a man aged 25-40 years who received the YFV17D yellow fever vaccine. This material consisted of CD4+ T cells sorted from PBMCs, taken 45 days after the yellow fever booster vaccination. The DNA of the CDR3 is TGTGCCAGCAGCCAGGCGGGGGGAGCTAATGAAAAACTGTTTTTT. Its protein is CASSQAGGANEKLFF.